What follows is one TCR beta chain and its context. The target of this receptor is not known. One base away there is no much larger clone; base qualities are not given. The data originate from a study of Ad26.COV2.S vaccination and SARS-CoV-2 variants (dated by TCRdb to the early 2020s). A note on the overall study: Vaccine-arm donors were drawn from COV1001, a multicentre, randomized, double-blind, placebo-controlled phase I-IIa trial of Ad26.COV2.S in healthy adults. Ad26.COV2.S was administered intramuscularly at 5 x 10^10 or 1 x 10^11 viral particles, either as a single shot or as two shots given 56 days apart. TCRbeta repertoire sequencing served as the tool for gauging how specific and how broad the SARS-CoV-2-reactive T cell receptors were following Ad26.COV2.S vaccination. The TCR-sequenced set comprised about 32 samples: around 20 Ad26.COV2.S vaccine recipients, 5 placebo recipients and 8 SARS-CoV-2 convalescent individuals. Trial participants were randomized into five groups of five, in which low-dose or high-dose Ad26.COV2.S was given once or twice, or placebo was given on both occasions. Investigators did not know the trial group allocation while performing experiments and assessing outcomes. General findings and caveats noted by the study authors: The study was not powered for comparison of responses between vaccine doses or regimens. After vaccination, spike-specific CD8+ and CD4+ T cell responses were reported to show substantial breadth. The authors noted that total T cell responses may have been underestimated by the TCR breadth and depth analyses. Non-spike TCR breadth was comparable between vaccine and placebo recipients, consistent with the vaccine containing only spike. Spike-specific TCR breadth was higher in Ad26.COV2.S recipients than in placebo recipients (P = 0.0014).

The immunoSEQ Assay was the method used to sequence TCRbeta CDR3 regions. After extraction, genomic DNA underwent amplification by bias-controlled multiplex PCR, followed by high-throughput sequencing. The original pipeline was this. To quantify the absolute abundance of every unique TCRbeta CDR3 region, sequences were collapsed and filtered. T cell fraction was estimated by normalization of TCRbeta template counts to usable DNA, with usable DNA being measured through amplification of reference genes present in all nucleated cells. Repertoire TCRs were annotated as SARS-CoV-2-specific by exact matching of V gene, CDR3 amino acid sequence and J gene to a known reactive TCR set. MIRA supplied the reference SARS-CoV-2 TCR set, which was filtered for enrichment in COVID-19-positive ImmuneCODE repertoires so that public or cross-reactive TCRs were removed. Drawing on the MIRA antigens, annotated TCRs were analysed further at the level of specific ORF or position within ORF. Depth was the summed frequency of annotated unique rearrangements, while breadth was defined as annotated unique rearrangements over total unique productive rearrangements. TCR breadth was compared between groups using two-sided Wilcoxon rank-sum tests. As stored in TCRdb, this immuneACCESS dataset retains in-frame rearrangements with V and J assigned. A fraction of the clones does not appear; measured against another copy, unresolved V genes explain less than half of the discrepancy, and the remainder lacks a known reason. V and J calls and clone size are copied from that table; D and trimming were computed from the DNA. Within this sample are 380,000 or so clones, with 83% of them counted one time only. The ten largest clones capture more than 7% of the sample.

CDR3 length: 12 amino acids, cysteine to phenylalanine. The retained sequence is limited to the CDR3, 36 bases, with the frame set at the first base. The germline V gene encodes CDR1 MNHEY and CDR2 SVGAGI. From V the trimming removes 7 bases and from J it removes 8 bases, while the gene matches leave 5 bases of the junction unaccounted for. In the paper's terms, the treatment or condition label means: 15 to 20 received Ad26.COV2.S at low or high dose, single or two shots; five or six received placebo; per-sample allocation not given. For vaccine and placebo recipients, the sequenced repertoires came from samples collected on day 63 after the first injection. Cohort 1b enrolled some 25 adults aged 18-55 years at a single site in Boston, USA, between 29 July and 7 August 2020. Ad26.COV2.S consisted of a replication-incompetent adenovirus type 26 vector by which a prefusion-stabilized SARS-CoV-2 spike protein from the original Wuhan strain was expressed.

The receptor was derived from a person between 18 and 60 years old who received the Ad26.COV2.S COVID-19 vaccine or a placebo. This chain joins TRBV6-5 to TRBJ2-1; 7 central nucleotides agree with TRBD2. The sample consisted of peripheral blood, taken in a trial of Ad26.COV2.S vaccine versus placebo. The CDR3 protein is CASNGGGDEQFF. The bases read TGTGCCAGCAACGGGGGAGGGGATGAGCAGTTCTTC.